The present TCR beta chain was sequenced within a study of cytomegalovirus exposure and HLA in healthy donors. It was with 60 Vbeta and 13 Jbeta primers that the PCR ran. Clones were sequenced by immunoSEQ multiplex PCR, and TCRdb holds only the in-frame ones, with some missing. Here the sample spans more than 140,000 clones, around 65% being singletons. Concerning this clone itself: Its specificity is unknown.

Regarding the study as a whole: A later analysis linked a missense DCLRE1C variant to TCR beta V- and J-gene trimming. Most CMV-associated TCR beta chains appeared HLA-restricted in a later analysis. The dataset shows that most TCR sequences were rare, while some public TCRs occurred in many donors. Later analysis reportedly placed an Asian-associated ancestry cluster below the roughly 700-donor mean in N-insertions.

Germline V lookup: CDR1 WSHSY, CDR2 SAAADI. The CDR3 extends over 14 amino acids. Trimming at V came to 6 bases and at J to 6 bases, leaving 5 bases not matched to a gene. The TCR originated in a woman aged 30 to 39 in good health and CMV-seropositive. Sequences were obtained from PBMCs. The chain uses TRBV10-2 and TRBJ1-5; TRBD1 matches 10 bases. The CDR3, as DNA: TGCGCCAGCAGGGAAGGACAGGGGGTTCAGCCCCAGCATTTT. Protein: CASREGQGVQPQHF.